Each of the 6 T cell receptor beta chains below was sequenced from the same sample in a study of blood T cell repertoires in COVID-19. Method: immunoSEQ multiplex PCR; TCRdb's copy keeps in-frame clones and lacks some. The sample lists approximately 290,000 clones; around 87% were seen once. The sample taken for sequencing was PBMCs or T cells enriched from blood (not recorded which). All receptors derive from a woman in her late teens or twenties with acute COVID-19.

This rearrangement joins TRBV11-3 to TRBJ1-6, with TRBD1 matching 10 bases. J was trimmed by 4 bases and V by 2 bases; bases with no gene match: 2. This CDR3 spans 16 amino acids. Germline V gene lookup returns CDR1 SGHNT and CDR2 YENEEA. The CDR3 nucleotides are TGTGCCAGCAGCTTACTGGGACAGGGGTATAATTCACCCCTCCACTTT. It encodes CASSLLGQGYNSPLHF.

The chain is built from TRBV2 and TRBJ1-1, with 8 bases fitting TRBD1. Germline V gene lookup returns CDR1 SNHLY and CDR2 FYNNEI. The trim removed 6 bases at V and 1 base at J, leaving 4 bases unmatched. The CDR3 runs to 14 residues. CDR3: CASRAGTGNTEAFF. Here the CDR3 DNA reads TGTGCCAGCAGAGCCGGGACAGGGAACACTGAAGCTTTCTTT.

The chain couples TRBV7-2 to TRBJ1-4; 8 nucleotides agree with TRBD1. CDR3 length: 16 residues. Per the germline V gene, CDR1 is SGHTA and CDR2 is FQGNSA. The junction had 13 bases not matched to a gene; V was cut back by 5 bases and J by 8 bases. Here the CDR3 reads CASSPVQGARREKLFF. CDR3 DNA sequence: TGTGCCAGCAGCCCAGTCCAGGGGGCGCGTCGAGAAAAACTGTTTTTT.

The V and J genes are TRBV13 and TRBJ1-1; the match to TRBD1 covers 9 bases. This CDR3 has 18 amino acids. V lost 5 bases, J lost 4 bases, and 17 bases stayed unmatched. Germline V CDR1 and CDR2: PRHDT, FYEKMQ (reference sequence). CDR3 in DNA: TGTGCCAGCAGCCCGTCCCCCGGACAGGGGTATAGGGGCACTGAAGCTTTCTTT. This codes for CASSPSPGQGYRGTEAFF.

This chain joins TRBV3-1 (or the pseudogene TRBV3-2) and TRBJ2-2, with 8 bases fitting TRBD1. The junction had 5 bases not matched to a gene; V was cut back by 4 bases and J by 4 bases. CDR3 length: 15 residues. Germline assignment: CDR1 LGHDT and CDR2 YNNKEL (reference sequence). The CDR3 sequence: CASSLQGAGTGELFF. The CDR3 region has the DNA TGTGCCAGCAGCCTGCAGGGGGCAGGCACCGGGGAGCTGTTTTTT.

V gene TRBV9 combines with J gene TRBJ2-3; TRBD2 aligns across 8 bases. J lost 6 bases, V lost 3 bases, and 12 bases had no gene match. The CDR3 runs to 16 residues. CDR1 is SGDLS and CDR2 is YYNGEE in the germline V gene. CDR3 sequence reads: CASSEGLGLTLDTQYF. The DNA of the CDR3 is TGTGCCAGCAGCGAGGGACTAGGACTGACACTGGATACGCAGTATTTT. The whole variable domain, filled in from reference TRBV9 and TRBJ2-3, reads DSGVTQTPKHLITATGQRVTLRCSPRSGDLSVYWYQQSLDQGLQFLIQYYNGEERAKGNILERFSAQQFPDLHSELNLSSLELGDSALYFCASSEGLGLTLDTQYFGPGTRLTVL.